The source of this T cell receptor (beta chain) is a study of CD8+ T cells in alopecia areata. Study observations and caveats: In scalp and blood during tofacitinib, many expanded lesional clones persisted.

Treatment specified: oral pan-JAK inhibitor, 5-10 mg twice daily. V lost 1 base, J lost 2 bases, and 2 bases lay in between. The CDR3 is made up of 13 amino acids. Germline lookup yields CDR1 MNHEY and CDR2 SMNVEV (reference sequence). About this clone: Antigen specificity is unknown.

Extracted RNA was reverse transcribed, and the resulting cDNA served as sequencing template. Profiling relied on immunoSEQ multiplex PCR, and the TCRdb table lists in-frame clones only, not all of them. In the table there are some 170,000 clones, roughly 63% of which are singletons. This sample comprised CD4+ T cells sorted from blood, obtained between weeks 55 and 65, from a patient treated with tofacitinib. The chain carries TRBV27 and TRBJ2-2; D gene unclear. The TCR was taken from a human donor with alopecia areata. For the CDR3, the DNA is TGTGCCAGCAGTTTATTCAACACCGGGGAGCTGTTTTTT. Protein: CASSLFNTGELFF.